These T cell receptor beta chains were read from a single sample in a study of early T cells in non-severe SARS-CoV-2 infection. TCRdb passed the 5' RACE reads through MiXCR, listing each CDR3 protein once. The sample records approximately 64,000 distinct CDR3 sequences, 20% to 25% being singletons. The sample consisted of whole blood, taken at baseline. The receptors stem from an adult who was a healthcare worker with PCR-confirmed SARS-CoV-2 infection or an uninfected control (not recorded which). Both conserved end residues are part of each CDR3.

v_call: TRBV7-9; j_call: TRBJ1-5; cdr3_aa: CASSLSTGGQPQHF
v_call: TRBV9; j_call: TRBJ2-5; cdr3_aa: CASSVDTSGVDQETQYF
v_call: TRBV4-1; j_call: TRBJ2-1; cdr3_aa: CASTPLPRGPNNEQFF
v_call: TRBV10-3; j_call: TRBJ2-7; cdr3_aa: CAISSGTGVREQYF
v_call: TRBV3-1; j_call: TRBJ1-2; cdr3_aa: CASSQAGLGDGYTF
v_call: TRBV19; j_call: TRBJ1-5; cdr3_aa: CASSGVGHGNQPQHF
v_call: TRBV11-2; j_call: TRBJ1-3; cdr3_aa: CASSLIGQTGNTIYF
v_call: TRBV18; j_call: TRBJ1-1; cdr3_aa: CASSPFGKDTEAFF
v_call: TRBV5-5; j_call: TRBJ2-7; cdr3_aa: CASSYQGGSYEQYF
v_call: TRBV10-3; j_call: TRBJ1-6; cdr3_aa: CAISESGQTNNSPLHF
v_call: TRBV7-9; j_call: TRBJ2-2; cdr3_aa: CASSSDRDTGELFF
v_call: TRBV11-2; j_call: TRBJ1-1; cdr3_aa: CASSSGTHGTEAFF
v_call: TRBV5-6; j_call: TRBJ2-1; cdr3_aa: CASSLEASGGIYNEQFF
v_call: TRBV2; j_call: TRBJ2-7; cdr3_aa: CASSPENYEQYF
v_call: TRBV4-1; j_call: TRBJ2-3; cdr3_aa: CASSQVGGPGDTQYF
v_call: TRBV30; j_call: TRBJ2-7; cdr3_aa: CAANPGGTYEQYF
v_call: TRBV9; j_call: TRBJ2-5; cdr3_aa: CASSPGTELGETQYF
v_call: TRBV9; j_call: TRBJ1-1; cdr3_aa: CASSTRKVTEAFF
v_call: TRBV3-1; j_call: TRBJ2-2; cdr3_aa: CASSQGRRFPLGELFF
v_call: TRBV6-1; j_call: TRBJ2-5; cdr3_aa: CASSGTGQETQYF
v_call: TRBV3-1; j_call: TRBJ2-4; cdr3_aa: CASSQGPTGGAKNIQYF
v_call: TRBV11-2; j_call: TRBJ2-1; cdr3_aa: CASSRVRSDEQFF
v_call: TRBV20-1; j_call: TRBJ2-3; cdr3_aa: CSARLGLTPGSNTQYF